Each of the 10 T cell receptor beta chains below was sequenced from the same sample in a study of shared clonotypes between healthy human individuals. In the naive CD8 group, cells lacked CD45RO and were positively selected for CCR7, so terminally differentiated effector memory CD45RA+ cells were left out. Clones were sequenced by immunoSEQ multiplex PCR, and TCRdb holds only the in-frame ones, with some missing. The sample includes millions of clones, around 96% seen only once; the top ten take 1.1%. Sequenced material: naive CD8+ T cells sorted from blood. The receptors derive from a young man in good health.

On this clone itself: The sample has other DNA sequences that encode this CDR3 too. V is TRBV5-6 and J is TRBJ2-1, with a tentative D call TRBD2 (5 bases). Germline values: CDR1 SGHDT, CDR2 YYEEEE. This CDR3 comprises 12 residues. V was trimmed by 2 bases and J by 5 bases, leaving 5 bases between them. Here the CDR3 reads CASSFGDNEQFF. Here the CDR3 DNA reads TGTGCCAGCAGCTTCGGGGACAATGAGCAGTTCTTC.

This clone has a handful of counts. The rearrangement joins TRBV5-8 to TRBJ1-4, with D possibly matching TRBD1 (5 bases). CDR1 and CDR2 from the germline V gene are SGHTS and YDEGEE. Trimming took off 4 bases at V and 1 base at J, with 11 bases between the two ends. The CDR3 totals 15 residues. CDR3 residues: CASSVQGGTNEKLFF. DNA of the CDR3: TGTGCCAGCAGCGTCCAGGGCGGAACTAATGAAAAACTGTTTTTT.

This sequence joins TRBV4-1 and TRBJ1-1, with 9 bases that match TRBD1. This CDR3 is built from 16 residues. CDR1 and CDR2 (germline): MGHRA, YSYEKL. Losses at the gene ends were 4 bases for V and 4 bases for J; bases not matched to a gene: 10. The CDR3 bases are TGCGCCAGCAGCCCCCGGACAGGGGTAGGTATCACTGAAGCTTTCTTT. Translating gives CASSPRTGVGITEAFF.

V usage is TRBV6-5 and J usage is TRBJ2-3, with D uncertain. V was cut by 2 bases and J by 6 bases, with 9 bases left in between. The CDR3 extends over 13 amino acids. The germline gives CDR1 MNHEY, CDR2 SVGAGI. For the CDR3, the DNA is TGTGCCAGCAGTTACGGTGGTTGGGATACGCAGTATTTT. It codes for CASSYGGWDTQYF.

The CDR3 DNA reads TGTGCCTGGACCCTTAGGGAGACCCAGTACTTC. Translating gives CAWTLRETQYF. The J gene is TRBJ2-5, the V gene TRBV30; D gene ambiguous. Trimming left V 4 bases short and J 5 bases short, with 8 bases between. The CDR3 runs 11 residues. Germline V CDR1 and CDR2: GTSNPN, SVGIG (reference sequence). Full variable domain (rest looked up from reference TRBV30 and TRBJ2-5): SQTIHQWPATLVQPVGSPLSLECTVEGTSNPNLYWYRQAAGRGLQLLFYSVGIGQISSEVPQNLSASRPQDRQFILSSKKLLLSDSGFYLCAWTLRETQYFGPGTRLLVL.

The chain links TRBV29-1 to TRBJ2-3; D is undetermined. Trimming removed 0 bases at V and 5 bases at J, with 15 bases between. Germline V gene sequence: CDR1 SQVTM, CDR2 ANQGSEA. The CDR3 totals 15 residues. CDR3 nucleotides: TGCAGCGTTGAAGAACAATACCGTCGTCGAGATACGCAGTATTTT. Translation: CSVEEQYRRRDTQYF.

Note on this clone: Additional DNA sequences in this sample encode the identical CDR3. The chain joins TRBV19 to TRBJ2-7, with 7 bases identical to TRBD2. The CDR3 is 14 residues long. Germline CDR1 reads LNHDA; CDR2 reads SQIVND (reference sequence). V shed 3 bases, J shed 2 bases, and the junction held 4 bases outside the gene matches. The CDR3, as DNA: TGTGCCAGTAGTATCGGTAGCGGGCCCTACGAGCAGTACTTC. Protein: CASSIGSGPYEQYF.

The chain joins TRBV29-1 to TRBJ1-2; D gene ambiguous. The length of the CDR3 is 12 residues. The germline V gene has CDR1 SQVTM and CDR2 ANQGSEA. The V gene lost 2 bases and the J gene lost 3 bases, with 7 bases spanning the gap. The CDR3 sequence: CSVESEDYGYTF. The CDR3 region has the DNA TGCAGCGTTGAATCGGAAGACTATGGCTACACCTTC.

This clone has only one observation. The sample contains more than one DNA sequence encoding this CDR3. V is TRBV27 and J is TRBJ2-7, with D maybe TRBD1 (6 bases). The CDR3 covers 13 residues. Trimming took 5 bases from V and 3 from J, leaving 11 bases between them. Germline V gene sequence: CDR1 MNHEY, CDR2 SMNVEV (reference sequence). CDR3 sequence reads: CASSVGASYEQYF. CDR3 coding DNA: TGTGCCAGCAGTGTGGGGGCGAGCTACGAGCAGTACTTC.

The chain links TRBV4-2 to TRBJ2-7, with D perhaps matching TRBD1 or TRBD2 (5 bases each). CDR1 and CDR2 (germline): LGHNA, YNFKEQ. V was shortened by 1 base and J by 0 bases, with 7 bases between the two germline ends. The length of the CDR3 is 14 residues. The CDR3 DNA is TGTGCCAGCAGCCAAGGGGGGACCTCCTACGAGCAGTACTTC. It translates to CASSQGGTSYEQYF.